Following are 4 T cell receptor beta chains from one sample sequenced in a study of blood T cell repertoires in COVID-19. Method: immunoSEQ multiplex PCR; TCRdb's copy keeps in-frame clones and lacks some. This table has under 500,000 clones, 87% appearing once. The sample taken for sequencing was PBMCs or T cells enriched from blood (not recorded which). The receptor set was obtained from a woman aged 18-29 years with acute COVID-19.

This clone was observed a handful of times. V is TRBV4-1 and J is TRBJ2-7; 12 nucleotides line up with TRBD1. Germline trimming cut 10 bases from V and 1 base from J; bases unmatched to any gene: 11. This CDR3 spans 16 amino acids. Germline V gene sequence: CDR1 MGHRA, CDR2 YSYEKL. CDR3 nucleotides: TGCGCCACCATGGGACAGGGGGCGCGTTTATCCTACGAGCAGTACTTC. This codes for CATMGQGARLSYEQYF.

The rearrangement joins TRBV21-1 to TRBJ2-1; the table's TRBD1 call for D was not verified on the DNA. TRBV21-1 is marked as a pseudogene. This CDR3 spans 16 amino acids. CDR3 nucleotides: TGTGCCAGCAGCAAAGATTGGGGGCTGTGCCGCAATGAGCAGTTCTTC. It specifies CASSKDWGLCRNEQFF.

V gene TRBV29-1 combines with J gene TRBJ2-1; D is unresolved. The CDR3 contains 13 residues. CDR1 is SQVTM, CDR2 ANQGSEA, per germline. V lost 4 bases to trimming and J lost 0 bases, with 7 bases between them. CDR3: CSVAPRSYNEQFF. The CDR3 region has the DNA TGCAGCGTTGCCCCCCGCTCCTACAATGAGCAGTTCTTC.

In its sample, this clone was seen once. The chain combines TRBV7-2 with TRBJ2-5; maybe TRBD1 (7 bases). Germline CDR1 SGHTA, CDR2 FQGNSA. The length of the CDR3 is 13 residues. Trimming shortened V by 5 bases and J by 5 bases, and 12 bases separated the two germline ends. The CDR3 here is CASSISGGETQYF. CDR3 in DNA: TGTGCCAGCAGCATATCAGGGGGGGAGACCCAGTACTTC.